This TCR beta chain was identified during a study of T-cell reconstitution after alpha-beta-depleted transplantation in children. This clonotype was recorded at least ten times. Unique molecular identifiers were used to barcode this TCRbeta library. TCRdb fed the PCR reads into MiXCR, producing one record per CDR3 protein. The table lists 490,000 or so distinct CDR3 sequences, 9.5% to 15% of them singletons, with approximately 5.4% in the top ten. The length of the CDR3 is 13 residues. Germline CDR1 reads SGHTA; CDR2 reads FQGNSA. Trimming left V 1 base short and J 10 bases short, with 11 bases between.

The TCR was taken from a human donor who donated a stem cell graft to a child with combined immunodeficiency. The sample was PBMCs from the stem cell graft donor, taken from the stem cell graft. The chain combines TRBV7-2 with TRBJ2-1; D is uncertain. Written as DNA, the CDR3 is TGTGCCAGCAGCTTAGATCCCAGGCGGGAGCAGTTCTTC. Its translation is CASSLDPRREQFF.